A single sample is the source of the 11 T cell receptor beta chains below, sequenced in a study of cytomegalovirus exposure and HLA in healthy donors (dated by TCRdb to the late 2010s). The receptor library was made with the immunoSEQ multiplex PCR assay. In TCRdb, the immuneACCESS table is reduced to in-frame sequences with V and J assigned. These tables do not hold every clone; where another copy was compared, an unresolved V gene accounts for under half, and the others remain unexplained. This sample holds 260,000 or so clones; around nine tenths were observed only once. 2.5% to 3% of the sample lies in the top ten. Sequenced sample: PBMCs. Receptor source: a young man in good health and CMV-seronegative.

V and J are TRBV5-6 and TRBJ2-7, with D possibly TRBD1 on 5 matching bases. Germline loops: CDR1 SGHDT, CDR2 YYEEEE. The CDR3 consists of 14 residues. Deletions cut 0 bases from V and 7 bases from J, with 14 bases between. The CDR3 nucleotides read TGTGCCAGCAGCTTGGACAGGCTTACTGGAGAGCAGTACTTC. Encoded protein: CASSLDRLTGEQYF.

The rearrangement uses TRBV4-1 and TRBJ2-1, with a possible D match to TRBD2 (5 bases). With 3 bases removed from V and 5 bases from J, the gap between germline ends came to 8 bases. CDR1 and CDR2 from the germline V gene are MGHRA and YSYEKL. This CDR3 region has 13 residues. CDR3 DNA: TGCGCCAGCAGCCACCCCGGGGACAATGAGCAGTTCTTC. This encodes CASSHPGDNEQFF.

The chain couples TRBV27 to TRBJ2-5; TRBD2 agrees at 10 bases. CDR1 and CDR2 from the germline V gene are MNHEY and SMNVEV (reference sequence). This CDR3 has 15 residues. V gave up 0 bases and J gave up 7 bases; unmatched junction bases: 5. In DNA, the CDR3 is TGTGCCAGCAGTTTATCGGGACTAGCGCTAGGGACCCAGTACTTC. This gives the protein CASSLSGLALGTQYF.

This chain links TRBV5-5 with TRBJ1-1; possibly TRBD1 for D (5 bases). CDR3 length: 14 amino acids. Trimming left V 0 bases short and J 8 bases short, with 14 bases between. CDR1 SGHKS and CDR2 YYEKEE come from the germline V gene (reference sequence). This chain's CDR3 is CASSLEFLGGEAFF. The CDR3 DNA reads as TGTGCCAGCAGCTTGGAATTTCTCGGGGGGGAAGCTTTCTTT.

The chain joins TRBV9 to TRBJ2-2; 15 nucleotides line up with TRBD2. CDR1 and CDR2 (germline): SGDLS, YYNGEE. The CDR3 runs to 18 residues. Trimming at V came to 0 bases and at J to 8 bases, leaving 8 bases not matched to a gene. DNA for the CDR3: TGTGCCAGCAGCGTAGTAGCCCGGACTAGCGGGGGGGCTGGGGAGCTGTTTTTT. Translating gives CASSVVARTSGGAGELFF.

The chain is built from TRBV4-1 and TRBJ2-1; 9 positions match TRBD2. Germline-derived CDR1 and CDR2 are MGHRA and YSYEKL. Trimming at V came to 1 base and at J to 7 bases, leaving 2 bases not matched to a gene. This CDR3 has 14 amino acids. The CDR3 region has the DNA TGCGCCAGCAGCCAAGTGCGGGAGGGGAATGAGCAGTTCTTC. Protein sequence: CASSQVREGNEQFF.

The chain links TRBV2 to TRBJ1-5, with 11 nucleotides matching TRBD1. Per the germline V gene, CDR1 is SNHLY and CDR2 is FYNNEI. CDR3 length: 15 residues. V dropped 6 bases and J dropped 5; count of bases not matched to a gene: 6. CDR3 bases: TGTGCCAGCAGCCCATTGGACAGGGGGCATCAGCCCCAGCATTTT. It translates to CASSPLDRGHQPQHF.

The chain couples TRBV5-4 to TRBJ1-1; D is ambiguous. Germline lookup yields CDR1 SGHNT and CDR2 YYREEE (reference sequence). The CDR3 runs 14 residues. The germline V and J ends were trimmed by 7 bases and 4 bases, with 17 bases remaining between them. CDR3 DNA: TGTGCCAGCCGGGAAGCGGGGTTGTTCACTGAAGCTTTCTTT. As protein: CASREAGLFTEAFF.

The V gene is TRBV11-2, the J gene TRBJ2-2; 8 nucleotides agree with TRBD1. Germline assignment: CDR1 SGHAT and CDR2 FQNNGV. The CDR3 contains 18 residues. V dropped 4 bases and J dropped 4; count of bases not matched to a gene: 14. The CDR3 nucleotides are TGTGCCAGCAGCTCAAGGACAGGGAGTGTTTCGGGCACCGGGGAGCTGTTTTTT. It encodes CASSSRTGSVSGTGELFF.

This clone was found a few times. J is TRBJ1-5 and V is TRBV6-5; D unresolved. The CDR3 spans 15 residues. Germline V gene sequence: CDR1 MNHEY, CDR2 SVGAGI. The germline V and J ends were trimmed by 8 bases and 0 bases, with 14 bases remaining between them. The CDR3 reads CASSPQAHSNQPQHF. The DNA of the CDR3 is TGTGCCAGCTCCCCCCAGGCCCATAGCAATCAGCCCCAGCATTTT.

This chain joins TRBV14 and TRBJ2-1; a possible D gene is TRBD2 (5 bases). CDR3 size: 14 residues. V was pared by 6 bases and J by 6 bases, with 15 bases between. CDR1 SGHDN and CDR2 FVKESK come from the germline V gene. The CDR3 loop reads CASSPQLVANEQFF. CDR3 nucleotides: TGTGCCAGCAGTCCTCAACTAGTAGCCAATGAGCAGTTCTTC. The whole variable domain, remainder taken from reference TRBV14 and TRBJ2-1, is EAGVTQFPSHSVIEKGQTVTLRCDPISGHDNLYWYRRVMGKEIKFLLHFVKESKQDESGMPNNRFLAERTGGTYSTLKVQPAELEDSGVYFCASSPQLVANEQFFGPGTRLTVL.